The 29 T cell receptor beta chains given below trace back to one sample, sequenced in a study of shared clonotypes between healthy human individuals. Profiled with immunoSEQ multiplex PCR; TCRdb holds only in-frame clones, not every one. The sample includes 2.5 million or so clones, about 92% seen only once; the top ten take more than 0.12%. Material for sequencing was naive CD4+ T cells sorted from blood. The subset here: CD45RA+ positively selected. The receptors were gathered from a man between 18 and 29 years old in good health.

The chain employs TRBV5-1 and TRBJ2-1; the D is unclear. Trimming took off 4 bases at V and 8 bases at J, with 10 bases between the two ends. Germline lookup yields CDR1 SGHRS and CDR2 YFSETQ. The CDR3 length is 12 residues. The CDR3 is CASSLNLYEQFF. CDR3 DNA: TGCGCCAGCAGCCTAAACCTATATGAGCAGTTCTTC.

This clone was detected once. The rearrangement links TRBV27 to TRBJ1-6; TRBD1 aligns across 8 bases. The CDR3 is 17 amino acids. Per germline, CDR1 MNHEY and CDR2 SMNVEV (reference sequence). Trimming cost V 2 bases and J 3 bases; bases outside gene matches: 6. CDR3 protein: CASSLNRGSHYNSPLHF. The CDR3 DNA is TGTGCCAGCAGTTTAAACAGGGGGTCCCACTATAATTCACCCCTCCACTTT.

As to this clone: Distinct nucleotide sequences in the sample also encode this CDR3. The gene calls are TRBV4-1 and TRBJ2-1; D is unresolved. Germline loops: CDR1 MGHRA, CDR2 YSYEKL. V lost 2 bases, J lost 0 bases, and 5 bases lay in between. The length of the CDR3 is 14 residues. The chain's CDR3 is CASSQLTSYNEQFF. The CDR3 bases are TGCGCCAGCAGCCAACTTACCTCCTACAATGAGCAGTTCTTC.

This sequence joins TRBV7-2 and TRBJ2-7; the D call may be TRBD1 or TRBD2 (5 bases each). This CDR3 contains 15 residues. Germline V gives CDR1 SGHTA, CDR2 FQGNSA. Deletions cut 4 bases from V and 1 base from J, with 14 bases between. CDR3 sequence: CASSSSPGRSYEQYF. DNA of the CDR3: TGTGCCAGCAGCTCCTCCCCGGGACGATCCTACGAGCAGTACTTC.

The rearrangement links TRBV11-2 to TRBJ2-1; 7 nucleotides match TRBD2. The CDR3 runs to 16 residues. Unmatched junction bases numbered 10, after V lost 5 bases and J lost 3 bases. Germline V gene sequence: CDR1 SGHAT, CDR2 FQNNGV. For the CDR3, the DNA is TGTGCCAGCAGCCCCCCGGTGGGCGGGGGCTACAATGAGCAGTTCTTC. The encoded protein is CASSPPVGGGYNEQFF.

The rearrangement joins TRBV27 to TRBJ2-3; D call uncertain. The ends were cut back, 2 bases at V and 0 bases at J, with 27 bases in the middle. From germline, CDR1 is MNHEY and CDR2 SMNVEV (reference sequence). The CDR3 has 21 amino acids. The DNA of the CDR3 is TGTGCCAGCAGTTTAGGCACCCCTGTACAAGGGTTCAGCTCTAGCACAGATACGCAGTATTTT. This encodes CASSLGTPVQGFSSSTDTQYF.

V usage is TRBV27 and J usage is TRBJ1-4; D is ambiguous. V was pared by 5 bases and J by 0 bases, with 7 bases between. The CDR3 runs to 14 residues. Per the germline V gene, CDR1 is MNHEY and CDR2 is SMNVEV (reference sequence). Here the CDR3 reads CASSNYATNEKLFF. CDR3 sequence (DNA): TGTGCCAGCAGTAACTATGCAACTAATGAAAAACTGTTTTTT.

Here the CDR3 reads CAIRDPAGTYEQFF. As DNA, the CDR3 is TGTGCCATCCGGGACCCCGCGGGTACATATGAGCAGTTCTTC. The chain carries TRBV10-3 and TRBJ2-1; possibly TRBD1 or TRBD2 for D (5 bases each). Per germline, CDR1 ENHRY and CDR2 SYGVKD. The CDR3 spans 14 residues. Trimming removed 8 bases from V and 8 bases from J, with 19 bases in between.

The chain carries TRBV19 and TRBJ1-2; D unclear. The length of the CDR3 is 12 residues. Looked up from germline, CDR1 is LNHDA and CDR2 is SQIVND (reference sequence). Trimming removed 5 bases at V and 2 bases at J, with 6 bases between. This chain's CDR3 is CASSAKNYGYTF. DNA of the CDR3: TGTGCCAGTAGTGCTAAAAACTATGGCTACACCTTC.

The chain combines TRBV6-1 with TRBJ1-4; the match to TRBD1 covers 8 bases. V lost 6 bases to trimming and J lost 7 bases; unmatched junction nucleotides: 4. Germline V gene lookup returns CDR1 MNHNS and CDR2 SASEGT. This CDR3 spans 13 amino acids. The CDR3 DNA reads TGTGCCAGCAGGGGACAGGAGGGTGAAAAACTGTTTTTT. It encodes CASRGQEGEKLFF.

The V and J genes are TRBV4-1 and TRBJ2-5; D is unclear. Germline V gene lookup returns CDR1 MGHRA and CDR2 YSYEKL. The length of the CDR3 is 16 residues. Trimming cost V 0 bases and J 5 bases, with 16 bases left between them. For the CDR3, the DNA is TGCGCCAGCAGCCAAGATATAAGAGACATCAGGGAGACCCAGTACTTC. This sequence encodes CASSQDIRDIRETQYF.

The CDR3 bases are TGCGCCAGCAGCGCGGACTTGACAGGGGCTAGCTCCTACGAGCAGTACTTC. Protein sequence: CASSADLTGASSYEQYF. The chain links TRBV5-1 to TRBJ2-7, with 8 positions matching TRBD1. Trimming took 4 bases from V and 0 from J; bases not matched to a gene: 12. Germline lookup yields CDR1 SGHRS and CDR2 YFSETQ. This CDR3 comprises 17 residues. The entire variable domain, with the rest obtained from reference TRBV5-1 and TRBJ2-7, is as follows: KAGVTQTPRYLIKTRGQQVTLSCSPISGHRSVSWYQQTPGQGLQFLFEYFSETQRNKGNFPGRFSGRQFSNSRSEMNVSTLELGDSALYLCASSADLTGASSYEQYFGPGTRLTVT.

This clone came up once. The chain joins TRBV7-9 to TRBJ1-5; D is possibly TRBD1 (6 bases). Trimming pared 2 bases from V and 7 bases from J, leaving 12 bases between. CDR1 is SEHNR, CDR2 FQNEAQ, per germline (reference sequence). The CDR3 consists of 14 residues. This CDR3 is CASSLSAGGQPQHF. The CDR3 DNA follows: TGTGCCAGCAGCTTATCGGCGGGGGGCCAGCCCCAGCATTTT.

This chain joins TRBV6-1 and TRBJ2-3; maybe TRBD2 (7 bases). The CDR3 has 18 residues. The germline gives CDR1 MNHNS, CDR2 SASEGT. The germline V and J ends were trimmed by 6 bases and 3 bases, with 25 bases remaining between them. CDR3 DNA: TGTGCCAGCAGCGAACGCGGGGGCGGAGAGGGATATACAGATACGCAGTATTTT. Translation gives CASSERGGGEGYTDTQYF.

The V gene is TRBV28, the J gene TRBJ1-2, with 7 bases fitting TRBD1. There are 16 residues in the CDR3. V was pared by 3 bases and J by 0 bases, with 7 bases of the junction left unmatched. Germline V gene sequence: CDR1 MDHEN, CDR2 SYDVKM. The CDR3 DNA is TGTGCCAGCAGTTTGGGGGACAGACTAGCTAACTATGGCTACACCTTC. Its translation is CASSLGDRLANYGYTF.

The CDR3 nucleotides are TGCGCCAGCAGCTCCCGAGCTAGCGGGGGGGATCCGTATTTT. Translating it yields CASSSRASGGDPYF. The chain carries TRBV5-1 and TRBJ2-3; the match to TRBD2 covers 12 bases. The CDR3 has 14 residues. Germline CDR1 and CDR2: SGHRS and YFSETQ. V was clipped by 3 bases and J by 14 bases; unmatched bases: 10. The full variable domain, its missing parts supplied by reference TRBV5-1 and TRBJ2-3, is KAGVTQTPRYLIKTRGQQVTLSCSPISGHRSVSWYQQTPGQGLQFLFEYFSETQRNKGNFPGRFSGRQFSNSRSEMNVSTLELGDSALYLCASSSRASGGDPYFGPGTRLTVL.

A word on this clone: Within the sample, other DNA sequences also encode this same CDR3. The chain employs TRBV5-1 and TRBJ1-1, with D possibly TRBD1 on 6 matching bases. Germline loops: CDR1 SGHRS, CDR2 YFSETQ. V was shortened by 1 base and J by 1 base, with 8 bases between the two germline ends. The length of the CDR3 is 14 residues. In nucleotides, the CDR3 is TGCGCCAGCAGCTTGAGGGGGGAGAACACTGAAGCTTTCTTT. Protein sequence: CASSLRGENTEAFF.

The chain employs TRBV18 and TRBJ1-6, with D tentatively TRBD1 (5 bases). This CDR3 comprises 15 residues. Germline CDR1 reads KGHSH; CDR2 reads LQKENI. V was shortened by 2 bases and J by 9 bases, with 14 bases between the two germline ends. The CDR3 protein is CASSPSDWGSSPLHF. CDR3 coding DNA: TGTGCCAGCTCACCATCTGACTGGGGGTCTTCACCCCTCCACTTT.

The chain has TRBV7-2 and TRBJ2-7; TRBD2 matches at 11 bases. Germline V CDR1 and CDR2: SGHTA, FQGNSA. J gave up 3 bases and V 4 bases, and 5 bases lay outside the gene matches. The CDR3 length is 15 residues. The CDR3 loop is CASSYSSGGHYEQYF. The DNA of the CDR3 is TGTGCCAGCAGCTACTCTAGCGGGGGGCACTACGAGCAGTACTTC. The full variable domain, in which reference TRBV7-2 and TRBJ2-7 provide the parts outside the CDR3, is GAGVSQSPSNKVTEKGKDVELRCDPISGHTALYWYRQSLGQGLEFLIYFQGNSAPDKSGLPSDRFSAERTGGSVSTLTIQRTQQEDSAVYLCASSYSSGGHYEQYFGPGTRLTVT.

The chain employs TRBV5-1 and TRBJ2-3; no clear D gene. Germline CDR1 is SGHRS and CDR2 is YFSETQ. Trimming cost V 3 bases and J 0 bases, with 8 bases left between them. The CDR3 spans 14 residues. CDR3 region: CASSSPDSTDTQYF. CDR3 in DNA: TGCGCCAGCAGCTCACCGGACAGCACAGATACGCAGTATTTT.

CDR3 sequence reads: CASSLERESPLHF. CDR3 nucleotide sequence: TGTGCCAGCAGCTTAGAACGCGAATCACCCCTCCACTTT. This chain links TRBV7-6 with TRBJ1-6, with D uncertain. Per the germline V gene, CDR1 is SGHVS and CDR2 is FNYEAQ. V dropped 1 base and J dropped 10 bases, with 8 bases sitting between them. CDR3 length: 13 amino acids.

This rearrangement joins TRBV30 to TRBJ2-2; 14 bases fit TRBD2. This CDR3 comprises 17 residues. CDR1 is GTSNPN, CDR2 SVGIG, per germline (reference sequence). Trimming cost V 8 bases and J 2 bases; bases outside gene matches: 10. This CDR3 is CALRGLAGDPNTGELFF. CDR3 nucleotide sequence: TGTGCCCTCCGGGGACTAGCGGGGGACCCTAACACCGGGGAGCTGTTTTTT. Supplemented by reference TRBV30 and TRBJ2-2, the full variable domain reads SQTIHQWPATLVQPVGSPLSLECTVEGTSNPNLYWYRQAAGRGLQLLFYSVGIGQISSEVPQNLSASRPQDRQFILSSKKLLLSDSGFYLCALRGLAGDPNTGELFFGEGSRLTVL.

A remark on this clone: Other DNA sequences of this sample code for an identical CDR3. The chain combines TRBV30 with TRBJ1-2; D perhaps matches TRBD1 (5 bases). Trimming took off 0 bases at V and 8 bases at J, with 13 bases between the two ends. Germline V gene lookup returns CDR1 GTSNPN and CDR2 SVGIG (reference sequence). CDR3 length equals 13 residues. CDR3 amino acids: CAWSVRRGEGYTF. The CDR3 coding sequence is TGTGCCTGGAGTGTACGGAGAGGGGAAGGCTACACCTTC.

This chain joins TRBV5-1 and TRBJ2-1; the D gene is possibly TRBD1 (6 bases). CDR3 length: 16 amino acids. The V and J ends lost 0 bases and 7 bases respectively, with 17 bases between them. Per germline, CDR1 SGHRS and CDR2 YFSETQ. The CDR3 DNA reads as TGCGCCAGCAGCTTGGGGGGACAACTAGGAGGAAATGAGCAGTTCTTC. Protein sequence: CASSLGGQLGGNEQFF.

This chain connects TRBV2 to TRBJ2-1, with D tentatively TRBD1 (6 bases). This CDR3 contains 14 residues. V was trimmed by 4 bases and J by 5 bases, leaving 12 bases between them. Germline-derived CDR1 and CDR2 are SNHLY and FYNNEI. The CDR3 DNA follows: TGTGCCAGCAGTGGAGGGAAGGGGGACAATGAGCAGTTCTTC. Its protein product is CASSGGKGDNEQFF.

The chain has TRBV18 and TRBJ2-2; D is ambiguous. The CDR3 runs 16 residues. CDR1 is KGHSH, CDR2 LQKENI, per germline. The V gene lost 3 bases and the J gene lost 5 bases, with 16 bases spanning the gap. The CDR3 nucleotides read TGTGCCAGCTCACCGCCCGTGTACGAACAGACCGGGGAGCTGTTTTTT. This encodes CASSPPVYEQTGELFF.

This chain connects TRBV5-1 to TRBJ1-2; 9 nucleotides line up with TRBD1. Trimming took 0 bases from V and 0 from J; bases not matched to a gene: 9. Germline CDR1 SGHRS, CDR2 YFSETQ. CDR3 length equals 18 residues. DNA of the CDR3: TGCGCCAGCAGCTTGGCCCGGACAGGGGATTATCCTAACTATGGCTACACCTTC. This encodes CASSLARTGDYPNYGYTF.

The genes are TRBV6-6 and TRBJ1-6; 9 bases are a match to TRBD1. Germline CDR1 reads MNHNY; CDR2 reads SVGAGI (reference sequence). V lost 5 bases, J lost 7 bases, and 6 bases stayed unmatched. This CDR3 region has 15 residues. The DNA of the CDR3 is TGTGCCAGCAGTACAATAGGACAGGGGAATTCACCCCTCCACTTT. This sequence encodes CASSTIGQGNSPLHF.

The V call is TRBV5-6, the J call TRBJ2-1, with 10 bases fitting TRBD2. The trim removed 2 bases at V and 10 bases at J, leaving 3 bases unmatched. Germline V gene data show CDR1 as SGHDT and CDR2 as YYEEEE. CDR3 length: 13 residues. CDR3 nucleotide sequence: TGTGCCAGCAGCTTCTCTAGCGGGAGCGAGCAGTTCTTC. Translated: CASSFSSGSEQFF. Full variable domain (rest looked up from reference TRBV5-6 and TRBJ2-1): DAGVTQSPTHLIKTRGQQVTLRCSPKSGHDTVSWYQQALGQGPQFIFQYYEEEERQRGNFPDRFSGHQFPNYSSELNVNALLLGDSALYLCASSFSSGSEQFFGPGTRLTVL.